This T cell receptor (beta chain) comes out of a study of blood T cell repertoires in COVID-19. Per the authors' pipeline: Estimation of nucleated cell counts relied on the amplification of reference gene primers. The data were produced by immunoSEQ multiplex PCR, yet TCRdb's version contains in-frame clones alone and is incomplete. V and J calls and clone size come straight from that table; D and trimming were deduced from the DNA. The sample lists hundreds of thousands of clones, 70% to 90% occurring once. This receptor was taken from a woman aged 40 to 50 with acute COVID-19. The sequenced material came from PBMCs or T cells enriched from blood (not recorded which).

The CDR3 DNA reads TGTGCCAGCTCACCACCGGGACAGGGATCCACCGGGGAGCTGTTTTTT. It translates to CASSPPGQGSTGELFF. J is TRBJ2-2 and V is TRBV18; 9 bases agree with TRBD1. CDR3 length: 16 residues. V lost 0 bases, J lost 4 bases, and 3 bases stayed unmatched. CDR1 and CDR2 from the germline V gene are KGHSH and LQKENI.